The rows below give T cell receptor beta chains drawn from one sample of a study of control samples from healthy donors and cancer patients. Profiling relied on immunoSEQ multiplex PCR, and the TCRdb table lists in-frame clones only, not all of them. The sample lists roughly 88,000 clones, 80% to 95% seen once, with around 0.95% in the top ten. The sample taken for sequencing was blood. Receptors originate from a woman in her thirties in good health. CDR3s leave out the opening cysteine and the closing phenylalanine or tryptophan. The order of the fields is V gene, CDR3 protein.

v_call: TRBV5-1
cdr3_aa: ASSWGTGAQEQY

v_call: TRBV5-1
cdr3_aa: ASRGFRAGSYNEQF

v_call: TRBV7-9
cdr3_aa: ASSPPELGIANTGELF

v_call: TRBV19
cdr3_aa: ASSPRNTGELF

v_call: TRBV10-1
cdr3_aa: ASSAITDTQY

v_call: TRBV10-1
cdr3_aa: ASSEGPAGGPNTGELF

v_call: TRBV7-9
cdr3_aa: ASSSGGGMNTEAF

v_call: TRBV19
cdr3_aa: ASSILRRGSGETQY

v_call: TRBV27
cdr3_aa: ASSLGITSMNTEAF

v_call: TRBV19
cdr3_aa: ASSIYGQGAQPQH

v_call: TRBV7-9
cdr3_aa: ASSPSWQGGSEQY

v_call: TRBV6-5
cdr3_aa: ASREPGTRGETQY

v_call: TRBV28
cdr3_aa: ATVSDYGYT

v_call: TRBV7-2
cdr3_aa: ASSRLDMGSNQPQH

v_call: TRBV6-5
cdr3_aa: ASLSSGVTRDEQF

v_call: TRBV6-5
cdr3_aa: ASRPNAENTEAF

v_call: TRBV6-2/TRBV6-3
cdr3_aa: ASSPNLGLNTDTQY

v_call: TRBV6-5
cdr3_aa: ASSYAVKAYNSPLH

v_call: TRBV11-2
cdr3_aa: ASSQDRPGNTIY

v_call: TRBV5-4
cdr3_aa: ASSGGSGPATDTQY

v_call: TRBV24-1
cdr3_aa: ATSDPRVGETQY

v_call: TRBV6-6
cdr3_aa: ASNDGDRGYTGELF

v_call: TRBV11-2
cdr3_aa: ASSLDPAGVGEQY

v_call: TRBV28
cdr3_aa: ASSLSGATNEKLF